The 18 T cell receptor beta chains listed next were all sequenced from one sample in a study of blood T cell repertoires in COVID-19. Sequencing used immunoSEQ multiplex PCR; TCRdb keeps in-frame clones, though not all of them. Seen here are 300,000 to 500,000 clones, over 75% observed once, and the top ten hold around 2.1%. Sequencing used PBMCs or T cells enriched from blood (not recorded which). Receptors were obtained from a woman aged 40 to 55 with acute COVID-19.

The chain combines TRBV19 with TRBJ1-1; D possibly corresponds to TRBD1 (6 bases). Trimming stripped 6 bases from V and 1 base from J, with 12 bases between. This CDR3 spans 14 amino acids. Germline CDR1 and CDR2: LNHDA and SQIVND (reference sequence). The CDR3 bases are TGTGCCAGTAGCAAGGACAGACGGAACACTGAAGCTTTCTTT. It encodes CASSKDRRNTEAFF.

The genes are TRBV10-3 and TRBJ2-1; a weak D match, TRBD1 (5 bases). The CDR3 totals 12 residues. Germline-derived CDR1 and CDR2 are ENHRY and SYGVKD. With 3 bases removed from V and 7 bases from J, the gap between germline ends came to 7 bases. The CDR3 coding sequence is TGTGCCATCAGTGACAGGGTTAATGAGCAGTTCTTC. Protein: CAISDRVNEQFF.

This clone was detected only once. J is TRBJ1-2 and V is TRBV19; D might be TRBD1 (5 bases). The CDR3 has 14 residues. Trimming pared 3 bases from V and 1 base from J, leaving 9 bases between. Germline CDR1 and CDR2: LNHDA and SQIVND (reference sequence). CDR3 sequence (DNA): TGTGCCAGTAGTATGGGGGGACGTAACTATGGCTACACCTTC. Protein sequence: CASSMGGRNYGYTF.

This chain connects TRBV30 to TRBJ1-6; the D is unclear. The CDR3 contains 12 residues. Trimming removed 4 bases at V and 10 bases at J, with 11 bases between. CDR1 and CDR2 (germline): GTSNPN, SVGIG (reference sequence). The CDR3 nucleotides read TGTGCCTGGAACACGGGATACTCACCCCTCCACTTT. It specifies CAWNTGYSPLHF. Full variable domain (outside the CDR3, taken from reference TRBV30 and TRBJ1-6): SQTIHQWPATLVQPVGSPLSLECTVEGTSNPNLYWYRQAAGRGLQLLFYSVGIGQISSEVPQNLSASRPQDRQFILSSKKLLLSDSGFYLCAWNTGYSPLHFGNGTRLTVT.

The chain joins TRBV19 to TRBJ2-1; 7 nucleotides line up with TRBD2. The germline V gene has CDR1 LNHDA and CDR2 SQIVND (reference sequence). This CDR3 comprises 14 residues. V lost 4 bases and J lost 6; bases outside the gene matches: 6. CDR3 loop: CASSNRLAVNEQFF. CDR3 DNA sequence: TGTGCCAGTAGTAACCGACTAGCCGTCAATGAGCAGTTCTTC. The complete variable domain, with remaining parts taken from reference TRBV19 and TRBJ2-1, reads DGGITQSPKYLFRKEGQNVTLSCEQNLNHDAMYWYRQDPGQGLRLIYYSQIVNDFQKGDIAEGYSVSREKKESFPLTVTSAQKNPTAFYLCASSNRLAVNEQFFGPGTRLTVL.

The chain employs TRBV9 and TRBJ1-1; TRBD1 might be the D (5 bases). CDR3 length: 13 residues. V lost 4 bases to trimming and J lost 0 bases, with 7 bases between them. Per germline, CDR1 SGDLS and CDR2 YYNGEE. CDR3 DNA: TGTGCCAGCAGCCTGACAGTGAACACTGAAGCTTTCTTT. Protein: CASSLTVNTEAFF.

This clone was seen only once. The chain is built from TRBV2 and TRBJ1-6; 7 nucleotides line up with TRBD1. J gave up 9 bases and V 5 bases, and 7 bases lay outside the gene matches. Germline V gene lookup returns CDR1 SNHLY and CDR2 FYNNEI. The CDR3 has 14 residues. The CDR3 reads CASSLQGRGSPLHF. As DNA, the CDR3 is TGTGCCAGCAGTCTACAGGGGCGGGGTTCACCCCTCCACTTT.

V gene TRBV2 combines with J gene TRBJ2-7, with 8 nucleotides matching TRBD1. There are 17 residues in the CDR3. J was trimmed by 7 bases and V by 7 bases; bases with no gene match: 21. Germline V gene sequence: CDR1 SNHLY, CDR2 FYNNEI. Here the CDR3 reads CASKGRGQEGGLYEQYF. Here the CDR3 DNA reads TGTGCCAGCAAGGGCAGGGGGCAAGAAGGGGGATTGTATGAGCAGTACTTC.

V gene TRBV5-1 combines with J gene TRBJ1-2, with TRBD1 matching over 9 bases. The V gene's germline CDR1 is SGHRS and CDR2 YFSETQ. The CDR3 is 15 residues long. Trimming took 3 bases from V and 5 from J; bases not matched to a gene: 8. Here the CDR3 reads CASSSPTGGKYGYTF. CDR3 in DNA: TGCGCCAGCAGCTCCCCAACAGGGGGCAAGTATGGCTACACCTTC.

This clone is a singleton in its sample. The chain uses TRBV19 and TRBJ1-2, with TRBD1 identical over 9 bases. The CDR3 extends over 14 amino acids. The V segment lost 7 bases and the J segment 7 bases; nucleotides outside the gene matches: 10. Germline assignment: CDR1 LNHDA and CDR2 SQIVND (reference sequence). This CDR3 is CASNHRDREPGYTF. Written as DNA, the CDR3 is TGTGCCAGTAATCACCGGGACAGGGAGCCTGGCTACACCTTC. Combining the CDR3 with reference TRBV19 and TRBJ1-2 gives the whole variable domain DGGITQSPKYLFRKEGQNVTLSCEQNLNHDAMYWYRQDPGQGLRLIYYSQIVNDFQKGDIAEGYSVSREKKESFPLTVTSAQKNPTAFYLCASNHRDREPGYTFGSGTRLTVV.

V is TRBV19 and J is TRBJ1-5; unclear D gene. The CDR3 has 18 residues. The V and J ends lost 7 bases and 11 bases respectively, with 33 bases between them. Germline CDR1 is LNHDA and CDR2 is SQIVND (reference sequence). CDR3 in DNA: TGTGCCAGTAAGAACGACGGACGGTTTACAGCGGGTGACCGAGCCCAGCATTTT. Protein product: CASKNDGRFTAGDRAQHF. The full variable domain, with the rest looked up from reference TRBV19 and TRBJ1-5, is DGGITQSPKYLFRKEGQNVTLSCEQNLNHDAMYWYRQDPGQGLRLIYYSQIVNDFQKGDIAEGYSVSREKKESFPLTVTSAQKNPTAFYLCASKNDGRFTAGDRAQHFGDGTRLSIL.

This clone came up once. The chain recombines TRBV19 with TRBJ1-2; the D gene is possibly TRBD1 (5 bases). The CDR3 totals 13 residues. The germline V gene has CDR1 LNHDA and CDR2 SQIVND (reference sequence). V was cut by 2 bases and J by 9 bases, with 13 bases left in between. CDR3 DNA: TGTGCCAGTAGTATAATGATGGGGGGAAGCTACACCTTC. It encodes CASSIMMGGSYTF.

On this clone: The same CDR3 arises from other DNA sequences in this sample as well. V is TRBV24-1 and J is TRBJ1-1, with 7 bases identical to TRBD1. CDR1 and CDR2 (germline): KGHDR, SFDVKD. The ends lost 2 bases at V and 5 bases at J; junction bases unmatched: 1. This CDR3 comprises 13 residues. The chain's CDR3 is CATSDSGGTEAFF. The CDR3 DNA follows: TGTGCCACCAGTGATTCAGGGGGGACTGAAGCTTTCTTT.

This sequence joins TRBV2 and TRBJ1-2, with D hard to call. There are 15 residues in the CDR3. The ends were cut back, 1 base at V and 2 bases at J, with 11 bases in the middle. Germline V gives CDR1 SNHLY, CDR2 FYNNEI. CDR3: CASSEERSFNYGYTF. The CDR3 DNA follows: TGTGCCAGCAGTGAAGAGAGGAGTTTCAACTATGGCTACACCTTC.

The rearrangement joins TRBV11-2 to TRBJ2-7; D is possibly TRBD2 (6 bases). This CDR3 has 16 residues. Germline lookup yields CDR1 SGHAT and CDR2 FQNNGV. Trimming shortened V by 1 base and J by 0 bases, and 13 bases separated the two germline ends. CDR3 sequence (DNA): TGTGCCAGCAGCTTAGGTCCGGAGACTAGCTCCTACGAGCAGTACTTC. Protein product: CASSLGPETSSYEQYF.

CDR3 sequence (DNA): TGTGCCAGTAGTGCCCGTGGGGAGAATGTAAACTATGGCTACACCTTC. Translated, it gives CASSARGENVNYGYTF. The chain links TRBV19 to TRBJ1-2, with D unresolved. Germline lookup yields CDR1 LNHDA and CDR2 SQIVND (reference sequence). The V and J ends lost 5 bases and 2 bases respectively, with 18 bases between them. CDR3 length: 16 residues. Based on the CDR3 plus reference TRBV19 and TRBJ1-2, the full variable domain is DGGITQSPKYLFRKEGQNVTLSCEQNLNHDAMYWYRQDPGQGLRLIYYSQIVNDFQKGDIAEGYSVSREKKESFPLTVTSAQKNPTAFYLCASSARGENVNYGYTFGSGTRLTVV.

This rearrangement joins TRBV27 to TRBJ1-2, with a possible D match to TRBD1 (6 bases). Germline-derived CDR1 and CDR2 are MNHEY and SMNVEV (reference sequence). CDR3 length: 16 amino acids. V gave up 2 bases and J gave up 3 bases, with 16 bases separating them. The CDR3 DNA follows: TGTGCCAGCAGTTTAACCGGACAGCCATCGGACTATGGCTACACCTTC. Residues: CASSLTGQPSDYGYTF.

The V gene is TRBV5-1, the J gene TRBJ1-1; TRBD1 agrees at 8 bases. The V and J ends lost 4 bases and 4 bases, in that order; junction bases with no gene match: 12. The germline V gene has CDR1 SGHRS and CDR2 YFSETQ. This CDR3 comprises 16 residues. The chain's CDR3 is CASSTDREAVGTEAFF. The CDR3 coding sequence is TGCGCCAGCAGCACGGACAGGGAGGCAGTTGGCACTGAAGCTTTCTTT.